Listed below are T cell receptor beta chains from one sample, sequenced in a study of shared clonotypes between healthy human individuals. TCRdb's table, derived via immunoSEQ multiplex PCR, lists solely in-frame clones and lacks some. The table lists some 1 million clones, approximately 76% of them singletons, with approximately 1.5% in the top ten. Sequencing was done on a sample of memory CD4+ T cells sorted from blood. The source is a man aged 18 to 30 in good health. The CDR3 runs from the conserved cysteine through the conserved F or W. The D gene is left open where the match is weak. Size is omitted from some rows. Given values are once, few, many or a class for expanded clones.

j_gene | d_gene | abundance | len | v_gene | CDR3aa | CDR3nt
TRBJ2-5 | TRBD2 | NA | 14 | TRBV19 | CASSPGLAGGTQYF | TGTGCCAGTAGTCCCGGACTAGCGGGGGGGACCCAGTACTTC
TRBJ1-2 | TRBD1 | NA | 15 | TRBV10-3 | CAISGGDGTGARYTF | TGTGCCATCAGTGGGGGTGACGGGACAGGAGCTCGCTACACCTTC
TRBJ2-7 | NA | NA | 14 | TRBV10-3 | CAISSPSSSYEQYF | TGTGCCATCAGTTCACCTTCTAGCTCCTACGAGCAGTACTTC
TRBJ1-2 | NA | NA | 17 | TRBV21-1 | CASSRKTGTAPYYGYTF | TGTGCCAGCAGCAGAAAGACCGGGACCGCGCCTTACTATGGCTACACCTTC
TRBJ2-3 | TRBD1 | NA | 16 | TRBV27 | CASSPAVKGAADTQYF | TGTGCCAGCTCCCCCGCGGTAAAGGGGGCGGCAGATACGCAGTATTTT
TRBJ1-1 | NA | NA | 16 | TRBV5-4 | CASSLPSGGLDTEAFF | TGTGCCAGCAGCTTGCCCTCCGGGGGGCTCGACACTGAAGCTTTCTTT
TRBJ1-5 | NA | NA | 13 | TRBV27 | CASRPGISQPQHF | TGTGCCAGCAGGCCCGGGATCTCTCAGCCCCAGCATTTT
TRBJ2-1 | NA | NA | 13 | TRBV10-2 | CASSAGLYNEQFF | TGCGCCAGCAGTGCGGGACTTTACAATGAGCAGTTCTTC
TRBJ1-5 | NA | NA | 15 | TRBV5-1 | CASSLEGQTHQPQHF | TGCGCCAGCAGCTTAGAAGGACAGACCCATCAGCCCCAGCATTTT
TRBJ1-5 | NA | few | 14 | TRBV19 | CASNGNWNNQPQHF | TGTGCCAGTAATGGGAACTGGAACAATCAGCCCCAGCATTTT
TRBJ1-6 | NA | few | 15 | TRBV28 | CASSARALQNSPLHF | TGTGCCAGCAGTGCCAGGGCCCTCCAGAATTCACCCCTCCACTTT
TRBJ2-7 | TRBD2 | NA | 14 | TRBV7-9 | CASSRAGVFVEQYF | TGTGCCAGCAGCCGAGCGGGAGTCTTCGTCGAGCAGTACTTC
TRBJ2-6 | TRBD1 | NA | 19 | TRBV4-1 | CASSQTPQGSLSGANVLTF | TGCGCCAGCAGCCAAACCCCACAGGGGTCCCTCTCTGGGGCCAACGTCCTGACTTTC
TRBJ2-2 | TRBD1 | NA | 15 | TRBV6-6 | CASSPRTGGTGELFF | TGTGCCAGCAGTCCCCGGACAGGAGGCACCGGGGAGCTGTTTTTT
TRBJ2-5 | TRBD1 | few | 13 | TRBV2 | CASSRQGEETQYF | TGTGCCAGCAGTCGACAGGGGGAAGAGACCCAGTACTTC
TRBJ2-7 | TRBD2 | NA | 15 | TRBV4-2 | CASSQDAGGLFEQYF | TGTGCCAGCAGCCAAGATGCGGGGGGGCTGTTCGAGCAGTACTTC
TRBJ1-1 | NA | NA | 11 | TRBV27 | CASRYSGRAFF | NA
TRBJ1-1 | NA | NA | 15 | TRBV25-1 | CASSDGGGRNTEAFF | TGTGCCAGCAGTGATGGGGGCGGGCGGAACACTGAAGCTTTCTTT
TRBJ2-3 | NA | few | 14 | TRBV11-2 | CASSLGLASDTQYF | TGTGCCAGCAGCTTAGGTCTAGCGTCAGATACGCAGTATTTT